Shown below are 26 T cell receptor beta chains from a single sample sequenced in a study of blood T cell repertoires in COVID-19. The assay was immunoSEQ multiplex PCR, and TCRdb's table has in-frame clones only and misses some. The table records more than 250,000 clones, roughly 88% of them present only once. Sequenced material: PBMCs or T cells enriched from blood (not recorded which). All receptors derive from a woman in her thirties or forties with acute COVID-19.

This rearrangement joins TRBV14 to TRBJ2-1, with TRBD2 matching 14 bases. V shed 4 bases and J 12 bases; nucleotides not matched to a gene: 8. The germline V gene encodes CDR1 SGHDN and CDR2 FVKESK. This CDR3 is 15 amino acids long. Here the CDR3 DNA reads TGTGCCAGCAGCCCGACTAGCGGGAGGGCCCTGGCGCAGTTCTTC. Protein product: CASSPTSGRALAQFF. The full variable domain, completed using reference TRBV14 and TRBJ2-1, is EAGVTQFPSHSVIEKGQTVTLRCDPISGHDNLYWYRRVMGKEIKFLLHFVKESKQDESGMPNNRFLAERTGGTYSTLKVQPAELEDSGVYFCASSPTSGRALAQFFGPGTRLTVL.

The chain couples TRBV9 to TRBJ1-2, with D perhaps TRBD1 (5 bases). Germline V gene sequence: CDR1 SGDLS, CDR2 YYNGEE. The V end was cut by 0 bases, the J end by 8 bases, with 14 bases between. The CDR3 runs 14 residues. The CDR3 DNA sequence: TGTGCCAGCAGCGTAGCTGTCAGGGCGAGGGGCTACACCTTC. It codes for CASSVAVRARGYTF.

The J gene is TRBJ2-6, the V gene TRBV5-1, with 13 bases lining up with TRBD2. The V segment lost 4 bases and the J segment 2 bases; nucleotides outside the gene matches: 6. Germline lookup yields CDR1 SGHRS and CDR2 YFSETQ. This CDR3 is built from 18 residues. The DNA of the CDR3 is TGCGCCAGCAGCGCCACTGGACTAGCGGGAGCTGGGGCCAACGTCCTGACTTTC. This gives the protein CASSATGLAGAGANVLTF. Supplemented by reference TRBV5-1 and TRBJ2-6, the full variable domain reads KAGVTQTPRYLIKTRGQQVTLSCSPISGHRSVSWYQQTPGQGLQFLFEYFSETQRNKGNFPGRFSGRQFSNSRSEMNVSTLELGDSALYLCASSATGLAGAGANVLTFGAGSRLTVL.

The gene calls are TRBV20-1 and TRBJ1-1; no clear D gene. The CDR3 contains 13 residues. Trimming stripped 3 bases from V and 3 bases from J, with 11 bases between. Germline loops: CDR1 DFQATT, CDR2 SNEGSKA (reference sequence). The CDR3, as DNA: TGCAGTGCTAGTCGAGGGTTGGACACTGAAGCTTTCTTT. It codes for CSASRGLDTEAFF.

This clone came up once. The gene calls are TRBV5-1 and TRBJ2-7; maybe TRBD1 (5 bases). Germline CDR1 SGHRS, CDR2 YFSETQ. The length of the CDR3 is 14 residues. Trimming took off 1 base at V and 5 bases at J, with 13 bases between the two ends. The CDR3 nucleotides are TGCGCCAGCAGCTTGACCGCAGGGTCGGACGAGCAGTACTTC. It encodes CASSLTAGSDEQYF.

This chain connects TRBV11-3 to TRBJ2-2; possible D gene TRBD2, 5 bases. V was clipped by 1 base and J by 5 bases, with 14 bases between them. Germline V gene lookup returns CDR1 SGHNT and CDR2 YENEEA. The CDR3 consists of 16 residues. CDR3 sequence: CASSLGGSEATGELFF. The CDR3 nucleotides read TGTGCCAGCAGCTTAGGAGGTAGCGAGGCAACCGGGGAGCTGTTTTTT.

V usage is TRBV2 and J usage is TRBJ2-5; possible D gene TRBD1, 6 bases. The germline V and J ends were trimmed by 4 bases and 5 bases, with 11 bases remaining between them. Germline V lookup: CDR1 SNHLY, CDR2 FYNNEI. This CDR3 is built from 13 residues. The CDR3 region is CASSGLDRETQYF. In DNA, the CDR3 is TGTGCCAGCAGTGGATTAGACAGGGAGACCCAGTACTTC.

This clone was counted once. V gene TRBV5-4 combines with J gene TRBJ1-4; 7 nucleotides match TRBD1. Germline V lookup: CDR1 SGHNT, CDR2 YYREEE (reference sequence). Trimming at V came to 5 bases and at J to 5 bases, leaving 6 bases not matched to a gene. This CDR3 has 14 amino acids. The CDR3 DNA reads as TGTGCCAGCAGGACCGGGACAGAGAATGAAAAACTGTTTTTT. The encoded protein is CASRTGTENEKLFF.

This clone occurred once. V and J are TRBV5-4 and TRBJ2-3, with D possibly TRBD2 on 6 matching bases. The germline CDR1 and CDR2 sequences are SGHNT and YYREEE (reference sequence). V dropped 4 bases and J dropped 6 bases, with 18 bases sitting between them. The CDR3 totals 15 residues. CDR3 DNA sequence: TGTGCCAGCAGCCGCATTGAGGGAGGAGCGGATACGCAGTATTTT. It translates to CASSRIEGGADTQYF.

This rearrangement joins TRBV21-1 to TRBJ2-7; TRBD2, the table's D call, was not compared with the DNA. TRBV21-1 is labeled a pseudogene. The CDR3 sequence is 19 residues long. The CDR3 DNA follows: TGTGCCAGCAGCAAAGCGCTTTGCCTAGCGGAGAGGGATTGTTACGAGCAGTACGTC. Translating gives CASSKALCLAERDCYEQYV.

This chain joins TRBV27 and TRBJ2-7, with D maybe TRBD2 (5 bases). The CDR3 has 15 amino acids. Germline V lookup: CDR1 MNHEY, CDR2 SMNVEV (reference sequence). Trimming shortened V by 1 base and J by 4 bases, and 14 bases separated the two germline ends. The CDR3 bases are TGTGCCAGCAGTTTATTTTGGGGTTCGGGGTACGAGCAGTACTTC. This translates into CASSLFWGSGYEQYF.

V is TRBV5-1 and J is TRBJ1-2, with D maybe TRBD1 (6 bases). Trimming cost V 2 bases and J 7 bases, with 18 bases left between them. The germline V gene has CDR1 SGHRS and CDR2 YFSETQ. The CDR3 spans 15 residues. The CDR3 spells CASSLQGWRDGGYTF. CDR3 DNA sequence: TGCGCCAGCAGCTTACAGGGCTGGCGTGACGGTGGCTACACCTTC.

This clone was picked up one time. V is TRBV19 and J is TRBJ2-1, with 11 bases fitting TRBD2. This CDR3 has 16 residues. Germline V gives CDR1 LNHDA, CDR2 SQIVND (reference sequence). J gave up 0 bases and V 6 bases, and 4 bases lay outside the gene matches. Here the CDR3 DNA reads TGTGCCAGTAGCAGACTAGCGGGAAGCTCCTACAATGAGCAGTTCTTC. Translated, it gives CASSRLAGSSYNEQFF.

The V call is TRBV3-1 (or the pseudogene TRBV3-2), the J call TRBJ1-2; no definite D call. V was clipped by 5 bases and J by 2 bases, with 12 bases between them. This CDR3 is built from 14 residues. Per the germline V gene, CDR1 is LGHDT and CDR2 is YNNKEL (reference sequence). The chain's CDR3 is CASSTSPQNYGYTF. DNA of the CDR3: TGTGCCAGCAGCACCAGCCCACAGAACTATGGCTACACCTTC.

CDR3 loop: CASSLTGQGANNEKLFF. As DNA, the CDR3 is TGTGCCAGCAGTTTGACGGGACAGGGGGCAAATAATGAAAAACTGTTTTTT. The chain carries TRBV27 and TRBJ1-4; 12 bases fit TRBD1. The CDR3 spans 17 residues. The germline V gene has CDR1 MNHEY and CDR2 SMNVEV (reference sequence). V gave up 3 bases and J gave up 4 bases; unmatched junction bases: 6.

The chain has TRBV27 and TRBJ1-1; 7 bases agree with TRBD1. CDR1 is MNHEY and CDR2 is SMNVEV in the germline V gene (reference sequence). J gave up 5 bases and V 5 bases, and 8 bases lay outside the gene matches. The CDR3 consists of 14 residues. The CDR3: CASSLRGVETEAFF. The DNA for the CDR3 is TGTGCCAGCAGTCTCAGGGGGGTTGAAACTGAAGCTTTCTTT.

In nucleotides, the CDR3 is TGTGCCAGCAGTTCGGGACAGGGAAGGCCAGATACGCAGTATTTT. Encoded protein: CASSSGQGRPDTQYF. V gene TRBV28 combines with J gene TRBJ2-3; 9 nucleotides match TRBD1. CDR1 and CDR2 from the germline V gene are MDHEN and SYDVKM. V lost 4 bases and J lost 4; bases outside the gene matches: 6. The CDR3 totals 15 residues.

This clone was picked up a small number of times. CDR3 residues: CSASRAGDGQYV. DNA for the CDR3: TGCAGTGCTAGTCGGGCGGGGGATGGGCAGTACGTC. J is TRBJ2-7 and V is TRBV20-1; 7 bases match TRBD2. This CDR3 comprises 12 residues. V lost 3 bases to trimming and J lost 9 bases; unmatched junction nucleotides: 8. CDR1 and CDR2 (germline): DFQATT, SNEGSKA (reference sequence).

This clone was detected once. The CDR3 loop reads CASSSPGTANYGYTF. In DNA form, the CDR3 reads TGTGCCAGCAGCTCTCCCGGGACAGCAAACTATGGCTACACCTTC. This chain uses TRBV7-9 with TRBJ1-2, with 7 bases matching TRBD1. Germline V gives CDR1 SEHNR, CDR2 FQNEAQ (reference sequence). V shed 4 bases and J 2 bases; nucleotides not matched to a gene: 7. The CDR3 is 15 residues long. Looking up the rest from reference TRBV7-9 and TRBJ1-2 gives the full variable domain: DTGVSQNPRHKITKRGQNVTFRCDPISEHNRLYWYRQTLGQGPEFLTYFQNEAQLEKSRLLSDRFSAERPKGSFSTLEIQRTEQGDSAMYLCASSSPGTANYGYTFGSGTRLTVV.

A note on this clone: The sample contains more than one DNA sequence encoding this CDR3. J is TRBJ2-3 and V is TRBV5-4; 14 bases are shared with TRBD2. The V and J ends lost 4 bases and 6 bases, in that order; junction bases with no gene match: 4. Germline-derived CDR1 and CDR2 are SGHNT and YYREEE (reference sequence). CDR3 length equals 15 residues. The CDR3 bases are TGTGCCAGCAGCCAGGGACTAGCGGGAGCTGATACGCAGTATTTT. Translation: CASSQGLAGADTQYF.

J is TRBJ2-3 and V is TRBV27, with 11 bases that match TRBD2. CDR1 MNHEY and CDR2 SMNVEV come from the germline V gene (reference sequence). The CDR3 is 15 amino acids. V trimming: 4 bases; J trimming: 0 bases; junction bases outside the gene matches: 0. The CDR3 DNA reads TGTGCCAGCAGTTGGACTAGCGGGAGCACAGATACGCAGTATTTT. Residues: CASSWTSGSTDTQYF.

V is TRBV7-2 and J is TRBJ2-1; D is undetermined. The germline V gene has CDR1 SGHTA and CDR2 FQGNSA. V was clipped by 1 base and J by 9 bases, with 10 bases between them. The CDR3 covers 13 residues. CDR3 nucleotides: TGTGCCAGCAGCTTAGGAGGAAGTCTTGAGCAGTTCTTC. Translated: CASSLGGSLEQFF.

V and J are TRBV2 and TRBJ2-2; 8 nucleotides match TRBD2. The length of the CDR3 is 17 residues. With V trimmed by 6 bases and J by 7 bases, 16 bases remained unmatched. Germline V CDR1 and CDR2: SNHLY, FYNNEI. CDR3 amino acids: CASSVPLTSGRIGELFF. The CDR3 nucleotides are TGTGCCAGCAGCGTACCGTTAACTAGCGGCAGGATCGGGGAGCTGTTTTTT.

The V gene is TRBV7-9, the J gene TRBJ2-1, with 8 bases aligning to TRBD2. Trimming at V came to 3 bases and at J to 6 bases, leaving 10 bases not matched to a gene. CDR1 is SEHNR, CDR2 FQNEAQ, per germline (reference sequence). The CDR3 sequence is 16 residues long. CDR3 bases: TGTGCCAGCAGCTTCGGATTGGCGGGAGGAAGCAATGAGCAGTTCTTC. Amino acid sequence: CASSFGLAGGSNEQFF.

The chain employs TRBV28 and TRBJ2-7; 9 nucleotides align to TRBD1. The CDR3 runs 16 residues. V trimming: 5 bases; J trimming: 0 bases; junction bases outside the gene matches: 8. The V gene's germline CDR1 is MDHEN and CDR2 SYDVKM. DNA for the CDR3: TGTGCCAGCAGTCCCAAGCCACAGGGGGCCTCCTACGAGCAGTACGTC. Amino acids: CASSPKPQGASYEQYV.

This chain's CDR3 is CASSQLAGGPGDTQYF. Written as DNA, the CDR3 is TGTGCCAGCAGCCAACTAGCGGGAGGGCCAGGGGATACGCAGTATTTT. The chain couples TRBV3-1 (or the pseudogene TRBV3-2) to TRBJ2-3; 12 bases match TRBD2. The V gene end was trimmed by 2 bases and the J gene end by 6 bases; junction bases not matched to a gene: 6. CDR1 is LGHDT and CDR2 is YNNKEL in the germline V gene (reference sequence). The CDR3 length is 16 residues.